A single TCR beta chain is shown here with its context. Its antigen is unidentified. The same CDR3 is also encoded by other DNA sequences in this sample. This sample is part of a study of shared clonotypes between healthy human individuals. Study outcomes and limitations: Clonotypes which were not shared had lower generation probabilities than clonotypes that all four donors shared.

V lost 3 bases, J lost 3 bases, and 8 bases lay in between. Germline V gene lookup returns CDR1 SQVTM and CDR2 ANQGSEA. The CDR3 is made up of 12 amino acids. Every subset's genomic DNA went evenly onto several immunoSEQ plates. TCRdb's copy holds only in-frame clones and misses some; the assay was immunoSEQ multiplex PCR. Of fewer than 2.5 million clones in the sample, approximately 93% are singletons; the top ten hold 0.36%. Nashville, Tennessee was home to all donors, who were Caucasian adults. Splitting of CD4+ cells produced CD45RA+ naive and CD45RA-negative memory subsets. Sequencing was performed on naive CD4+ T cells from PBMCs. Indicated subset: CD45RA+ positively selected. V gene TRBV29-1 combines with J gene TRBJ2-5, with D maybe TRBD1 (6 bases). This clonotype was sampled from a man aged 18 to 29 in good health. Some clones in this sample may be carry-over from other donors' samples. CDR3 nucleotide sequence: TGCAGCGTTGACCCAGGGGAAGAGACCCAGTACTTC. Translating it yields CSVDPGEETQYF. Together with reference TRBV29-1 and TRBJ2-5, the CDR3 gives the full variable domain: SAVISQKPSRDICQRGTSLTIQCQVDSQVTMMFWYRQQPGQSLTLIATANQGSEATYESGFVIDKFPISRPNLTFSTLTVSNMSPEDSSIYLCSVDPGEETQYFGPGTRLLVL.